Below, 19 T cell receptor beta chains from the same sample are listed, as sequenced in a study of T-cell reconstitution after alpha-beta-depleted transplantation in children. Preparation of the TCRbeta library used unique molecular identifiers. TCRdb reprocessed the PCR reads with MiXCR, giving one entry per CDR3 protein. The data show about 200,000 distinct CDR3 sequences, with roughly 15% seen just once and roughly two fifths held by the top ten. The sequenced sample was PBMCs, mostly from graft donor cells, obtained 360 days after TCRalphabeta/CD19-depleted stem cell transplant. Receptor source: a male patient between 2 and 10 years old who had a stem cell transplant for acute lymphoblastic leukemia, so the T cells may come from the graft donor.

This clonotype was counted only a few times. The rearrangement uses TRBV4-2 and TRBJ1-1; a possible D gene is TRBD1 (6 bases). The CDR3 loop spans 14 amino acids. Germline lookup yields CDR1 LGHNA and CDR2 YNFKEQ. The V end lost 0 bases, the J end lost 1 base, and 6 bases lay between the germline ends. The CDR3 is CASSQETGNTEAFF. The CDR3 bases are TGTGCCAGCAGCCAAGAGACAGGGAACACTGAAGCTTTCTTT.

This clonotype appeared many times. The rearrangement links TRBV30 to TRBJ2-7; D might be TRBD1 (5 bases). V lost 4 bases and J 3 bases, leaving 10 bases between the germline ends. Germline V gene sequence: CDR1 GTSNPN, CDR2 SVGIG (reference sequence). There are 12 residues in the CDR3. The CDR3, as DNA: TGTGCCTGGAAGGGGTCAGTCTACGAGCAGTACTTC. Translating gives CAWKGSVYEQYF.

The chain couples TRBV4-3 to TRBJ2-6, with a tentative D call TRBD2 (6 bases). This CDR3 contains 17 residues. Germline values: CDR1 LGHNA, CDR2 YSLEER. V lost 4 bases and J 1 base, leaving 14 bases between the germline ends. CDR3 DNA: TGCGCCAGCAGCCGAAGAGAGGGAGGTTCTGGGGCCAACGTCCTGACTTTC. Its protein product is CASSRREGGSGANVLTF.

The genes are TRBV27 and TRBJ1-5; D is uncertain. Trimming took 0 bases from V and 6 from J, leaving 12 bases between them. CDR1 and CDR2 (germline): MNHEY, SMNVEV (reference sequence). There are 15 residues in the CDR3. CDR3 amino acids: CASSLSFMGSQPQHF. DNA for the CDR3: TGTGCCAGCAGTTTATCGTTTATGGGTAGTCAGCCCCAGCATTTT.

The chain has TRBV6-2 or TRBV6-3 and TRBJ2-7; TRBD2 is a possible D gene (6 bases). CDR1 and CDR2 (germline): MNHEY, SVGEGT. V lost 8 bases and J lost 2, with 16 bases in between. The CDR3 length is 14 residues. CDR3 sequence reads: CASRPGLIPYEQYF. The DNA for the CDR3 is TGTGCCAGCCGGCCGGGACTGATCCCCTACGAGCAGTACTTC.

CDR3 residues: CASGRLWDNAYEQYF. The CDR3 DNA reads as TGTGCCAGCGGTCGCTTATGGGACAACGCCTACGAGCAGTACTTC. This rearrangement joins TRBV7-9 to TRBJ2-7; a possible D gene is TRBD1 (6 bases). V was cut by 8 bases and J by 2 bases, with 19 bases left in between. The germline V gene encodes CDR1 SEHNR and CDR2 FQNEAQ (reference sequence). The CDR3 totals 15 residues.

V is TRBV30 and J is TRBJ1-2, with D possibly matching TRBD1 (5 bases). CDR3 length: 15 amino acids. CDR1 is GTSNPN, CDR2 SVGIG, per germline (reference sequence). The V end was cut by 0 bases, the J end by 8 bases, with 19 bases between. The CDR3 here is CAWSVLDSKGWGYTF. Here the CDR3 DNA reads TGTGCCTGGAGTGTACTTGACAGTAAAGGATGGGGCTACACCTTC.

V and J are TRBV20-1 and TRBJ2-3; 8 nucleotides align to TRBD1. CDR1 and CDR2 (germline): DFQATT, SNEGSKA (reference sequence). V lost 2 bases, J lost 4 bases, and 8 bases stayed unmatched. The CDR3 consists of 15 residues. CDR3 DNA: TGCAGTGCTAGACCGGACAGGGAGGTGGCAGATACGCAGTATTTT. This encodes CSARPDREVADTQYF.

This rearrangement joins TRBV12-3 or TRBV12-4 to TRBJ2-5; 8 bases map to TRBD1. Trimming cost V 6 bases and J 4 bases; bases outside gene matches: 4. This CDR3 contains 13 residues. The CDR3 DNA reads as TGTGCCAGCAGGGACAGGGTCGGAGAGACCCAGTACTTC. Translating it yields CASRDRVGETQYF.

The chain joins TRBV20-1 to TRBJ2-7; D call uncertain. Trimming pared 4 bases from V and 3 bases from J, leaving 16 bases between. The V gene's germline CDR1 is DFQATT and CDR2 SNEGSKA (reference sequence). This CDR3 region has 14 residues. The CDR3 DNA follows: TGCAGTGCTATATGGAGACCTTTCGGCTACGAGCAGTACTTC. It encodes CSAIWRPFGYEQYF.

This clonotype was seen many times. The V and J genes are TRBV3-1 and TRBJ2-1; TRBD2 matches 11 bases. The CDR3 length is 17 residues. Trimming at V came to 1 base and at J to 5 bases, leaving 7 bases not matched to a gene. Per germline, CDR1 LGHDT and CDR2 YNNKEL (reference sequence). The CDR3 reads CASSQARGLAVNNEQFF. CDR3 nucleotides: TGTGCCAGCAGCCAAGCTAGGGGACTAGCGGTCAACAATGAGCAGTTCTTC.

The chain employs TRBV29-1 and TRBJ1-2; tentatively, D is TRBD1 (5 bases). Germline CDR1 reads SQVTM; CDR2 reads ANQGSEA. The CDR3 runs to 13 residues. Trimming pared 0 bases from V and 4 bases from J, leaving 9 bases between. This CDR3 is CSVEEGQIYGYTF. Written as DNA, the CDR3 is TGCAGCGTTGAAGAGGGGCAGATCTATGGCTACACCTTC.

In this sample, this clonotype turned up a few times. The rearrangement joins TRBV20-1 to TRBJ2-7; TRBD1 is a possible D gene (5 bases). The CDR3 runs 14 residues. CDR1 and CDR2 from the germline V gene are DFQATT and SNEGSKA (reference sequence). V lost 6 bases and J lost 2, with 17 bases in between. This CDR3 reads CSATLDGAAYEQYF. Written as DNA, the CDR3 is TGCAGTGCAACCCTCGATGGGGCTGCCTACGAGCAGTACTTC.

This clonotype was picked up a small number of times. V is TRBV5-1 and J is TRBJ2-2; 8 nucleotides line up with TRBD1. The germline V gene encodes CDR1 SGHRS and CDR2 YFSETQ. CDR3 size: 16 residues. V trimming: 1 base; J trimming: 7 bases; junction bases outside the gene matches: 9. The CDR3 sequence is CASSLITRGQGGELFF. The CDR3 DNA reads TGCGCCAGCAGCTTGATTACCAGGGGGCAAGGCGGGGAGCTGTTTTTT.

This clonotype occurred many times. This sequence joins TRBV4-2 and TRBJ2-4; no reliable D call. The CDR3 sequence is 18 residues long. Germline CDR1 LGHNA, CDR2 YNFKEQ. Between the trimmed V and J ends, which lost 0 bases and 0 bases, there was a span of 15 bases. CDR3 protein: CASSQDLNSWLAKNIQYF. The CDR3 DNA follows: TGTGCCAGCAGCCAAGATCTGAATAGTTGGTTAGCCAAAAACATTCAGTACTTC.

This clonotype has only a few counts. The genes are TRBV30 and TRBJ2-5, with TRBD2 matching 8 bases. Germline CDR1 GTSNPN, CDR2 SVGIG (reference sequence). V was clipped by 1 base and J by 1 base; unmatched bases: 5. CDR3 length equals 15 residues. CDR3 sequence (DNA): TGTGCCTGGAGTGCGAGCGGGGGCCTCCAAGAGACCCAGTACTTC. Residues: CAWSASGGLQETQYF.

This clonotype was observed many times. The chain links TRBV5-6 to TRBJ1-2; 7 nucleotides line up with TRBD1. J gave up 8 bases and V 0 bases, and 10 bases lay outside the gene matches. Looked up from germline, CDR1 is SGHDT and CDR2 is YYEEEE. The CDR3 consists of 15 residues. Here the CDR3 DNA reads TGTGCCAGCAGCTTGGGAGCCTTTTCAGGGGGAGGCTACACCTTC. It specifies CASSLGAFSGGGYTF.

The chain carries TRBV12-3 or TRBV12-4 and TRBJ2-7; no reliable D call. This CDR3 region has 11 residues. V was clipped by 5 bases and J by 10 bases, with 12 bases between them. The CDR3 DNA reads TGTGCCAGCAGTGCCGACGAAAACCAGTACTTC. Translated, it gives CASSADENQYF.

CDR3 bases: TGCAGCGTTGACCTAACGTCTGGGGCCAACGTCCTGACTTTC. It encodes CSVDLTSGANVLTF. This chain links TRBV29-1 with TRBJ2-6; D ambiguous. CDR1 and CDR2 from the germline V gene are SQVTM and ANQGSEA. V was cut by 3 bases and J by 1 base, with 7 bases left in between. The CDR3 extends over 14 amino acids.